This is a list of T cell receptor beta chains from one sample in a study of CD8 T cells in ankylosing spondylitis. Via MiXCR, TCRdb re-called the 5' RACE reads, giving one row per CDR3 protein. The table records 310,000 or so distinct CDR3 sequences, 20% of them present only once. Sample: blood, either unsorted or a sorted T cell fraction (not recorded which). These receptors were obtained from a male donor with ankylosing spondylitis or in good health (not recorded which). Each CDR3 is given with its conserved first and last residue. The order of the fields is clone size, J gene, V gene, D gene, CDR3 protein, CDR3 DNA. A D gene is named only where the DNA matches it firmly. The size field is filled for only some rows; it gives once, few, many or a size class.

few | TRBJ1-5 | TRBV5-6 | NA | CASSLRTHSNQPQHF | TGTGCCAGCAGCTTAAGGACTCATAGCAATCAGCCCCAGCATTTT
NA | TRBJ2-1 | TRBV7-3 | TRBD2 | CASSLRAGGLYNEQFF | TGTGCCAGCAGCTTAAGGGCGGGGGGGTTGTACAATGAGCAGTTCTTC
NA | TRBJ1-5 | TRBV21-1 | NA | CASSKGTGSGNQPQHF | TGTGCCAGCAGCAAAGGGACAGGGAGTGGCAATCAGCCCCAGCATTTT
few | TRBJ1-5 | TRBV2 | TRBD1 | CASRGQSNQPQHF | TGTGCCAGCAGGGGACAGAGCAATCAGCCCCAGCATTTT
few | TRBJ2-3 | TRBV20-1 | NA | CSGKPRADTQYF | TGCAGTGGCAAGCCCCGGGCAGATACGCAGTATTTT
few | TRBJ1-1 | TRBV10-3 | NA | CAISGSGTQGAAFF | TGTGCCATCAGTGGTTCTGGGACTCAAGGGGCGGCTTTCTTT
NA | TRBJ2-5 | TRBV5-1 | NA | CASRLRRTQFQETQYF | TGCGCCAGCAGACTTAGACGCACCCAATTCCAAGAGACCCAGTACTTC
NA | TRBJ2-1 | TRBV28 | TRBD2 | CASIEQTSVNNEQFF | TGTGCCAGCATTGAACAGACTAGCGTCAACAATGAGCAGTTCTTC
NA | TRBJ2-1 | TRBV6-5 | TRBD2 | CASSYPRGLAGGTYNEQFF | TGTGCCAGCAGTTACCCCCGGGGACTAGCGGGGGGAACCTACAATGAGCAGTTCTTC
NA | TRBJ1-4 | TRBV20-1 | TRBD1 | CSASAGGTAREKLFF | TGCAGTGCTAGTGCCGGAGGGACAGCGAGAGAAAAACTGTTTTTT
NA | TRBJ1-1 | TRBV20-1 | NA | CSANRQMNTEAFF | TGCAGTGCTAACCGACAGATGAACACTGAAGCTTTCTTT
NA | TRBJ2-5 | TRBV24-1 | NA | CATSDLRDKSQETQYF | TGTGCCACCAGTGATTTGAGGGACAAGTCTCAAGAGACCCAGTACTTC
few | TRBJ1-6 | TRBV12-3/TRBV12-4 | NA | CASSSQRFNSPLHF | TGTGCCAGCAGTTCACAGCGTTTCAATTCACCCCTCCACTTT
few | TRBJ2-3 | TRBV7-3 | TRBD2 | CASSLGGGGIDTQYF | TGTGCCAGCAGCTTAGGCGGGGGGGGCATAGATACGCAGTATTTT
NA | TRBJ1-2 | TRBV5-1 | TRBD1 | CASSLAPGQDYGYTF | TGCGCCAGCAGCTTGGCCCCGGGACAGGACTATGGCTACACCTTC
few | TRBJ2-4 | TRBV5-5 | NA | CASSLVRVRDIQYF | TGTGCCAGCAGCTTGGTACGGGTTCGGGACATTCAGTACTTC
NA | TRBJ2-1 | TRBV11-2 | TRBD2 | CASSRSGGPAEQFF | TGTGCCAGCAGCCGATCGGGGGGGCCGGCTGAGCAGTTCTTC
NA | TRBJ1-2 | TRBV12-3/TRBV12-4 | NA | CASSPAGRDGYTF | TGTGCCAGCAGCCCCGCAGGGAGGGATGGCTACACCTTC
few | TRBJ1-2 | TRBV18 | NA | CASSPQELRPNYGYTF | TGTGCCAGCTCACCTCAGGAACTCCGGCCTAACTATGGCTACACCTTC
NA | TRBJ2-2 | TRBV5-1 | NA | CASSSQGRNTGELFF | TGCGCCAGCAGTAGCCAGGGGCGGAACACCGGGGAGCTGTTTTTT
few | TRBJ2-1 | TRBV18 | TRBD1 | CASSPAGQGQNNEQFF | TGTGCCAGCTCACCAGCGGGACAGGGCCAAAACAATGAGCAGTTCTTC
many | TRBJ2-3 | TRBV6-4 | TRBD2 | CASSALAGGRDTQYF | TGTGCCAGCAGTGCACTAGCGGGGGGGCGAGATACGCAGTATTTT
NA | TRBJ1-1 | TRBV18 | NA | CASSLDSPGTEAFF | TGTGCCAGCTCGCTCGACAGTCCCGGCACTGAAGCTTTCTTT
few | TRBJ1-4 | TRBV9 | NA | CASSALQGNNEKLFF | TGTGCCAGCAGCGCGTTACAGGGTAATAATGAAAAACTGTTTTTT
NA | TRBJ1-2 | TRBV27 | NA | CASSLSLPGANGYTF | TGTGCCAGCAGTTTATCGCTGCCCGGGGCGAATGGCTACACCTTC
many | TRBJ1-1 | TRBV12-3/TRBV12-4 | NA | CASSFSGPNTEAFF | TGTGCCAGCAGTTTCTCAGGGCCGAACACTGAAGCTTTCTTT
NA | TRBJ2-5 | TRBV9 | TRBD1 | CASSPRTGAVGETQYF | TGTGCCAGCAGCCCGAGGACAGGGGCAGTTGGGGAGACCCAGTACTTC
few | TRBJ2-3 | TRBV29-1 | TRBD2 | CSVVLAGRTDTQYF | TGCAGCGTTGTTTTAGCGGGGAGGACAGATACGCAGTATTTT
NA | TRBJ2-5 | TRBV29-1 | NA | CSGRGQDQETQYF | TGCAGCGGACGAGGACAAGACCAAGAGACCCAGTACTTC
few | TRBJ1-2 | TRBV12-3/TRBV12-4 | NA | CASSPPGRHTF | TGTGCCAGCAGTCCGCCCGGCCGCCACACCTTC
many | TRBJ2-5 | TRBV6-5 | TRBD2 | CASSSPGGQETQYF | TGTGCCAGCAGTTCGCCGGGGGGTCAAGAGACCCAGTACTTC
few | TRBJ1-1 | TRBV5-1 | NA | CASSVTGRKNTEAFF | TGCGCCAGCAGCGTTACAGGGAGAAAGAACACTGAAGCTTTCTTT
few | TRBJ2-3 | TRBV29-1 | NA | CSTPKNPGRTDTQYF | TGCAGCACCCCAAAGAACCCGGGGAGAACAGATACGCAGTATTTT